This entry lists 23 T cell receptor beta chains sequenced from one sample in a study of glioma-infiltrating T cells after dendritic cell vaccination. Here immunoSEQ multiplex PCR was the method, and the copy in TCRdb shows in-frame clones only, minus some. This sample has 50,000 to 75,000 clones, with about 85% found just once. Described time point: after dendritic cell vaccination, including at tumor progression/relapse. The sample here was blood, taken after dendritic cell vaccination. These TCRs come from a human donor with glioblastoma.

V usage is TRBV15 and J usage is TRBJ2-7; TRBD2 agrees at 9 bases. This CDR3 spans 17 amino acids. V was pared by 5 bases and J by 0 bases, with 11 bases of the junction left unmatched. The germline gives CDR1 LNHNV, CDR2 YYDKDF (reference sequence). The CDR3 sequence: CATSGFLSGGYSYEQYF. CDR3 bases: TGTGCCACCAGCGGGTTTCTAAGCGGGGGGTACTCCTACGAGCAGTACTTC.

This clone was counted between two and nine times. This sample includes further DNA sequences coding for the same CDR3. As DNA, the CDR3 is TGTGCCAGCAGCTTGGACAGGGGTTTGACAGATACGCAGTATTTT. Translation gives CASSLDRGLTDTQYF. The chain combines TRBV5-4 with TRBJ2-3, with 7 nucleotides matching TRBD1. This CDR3 spans 15 amino acids. Germline V gene data show CDR1 as SGHNT and CDR2 as YYREEE (reference sequence). V lost 0 bases, J lost 3 bases, and 4 bases stayed unmatched.

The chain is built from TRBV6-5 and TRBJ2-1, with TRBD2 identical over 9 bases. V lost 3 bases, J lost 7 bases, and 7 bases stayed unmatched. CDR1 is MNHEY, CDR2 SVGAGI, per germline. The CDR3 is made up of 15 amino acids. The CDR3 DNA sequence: TGTGCCAGCAGTTATGCGGGGGGGCCGGTGAATGAGCAGTTCTTC. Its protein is CASSYAGGPVNEQFF.

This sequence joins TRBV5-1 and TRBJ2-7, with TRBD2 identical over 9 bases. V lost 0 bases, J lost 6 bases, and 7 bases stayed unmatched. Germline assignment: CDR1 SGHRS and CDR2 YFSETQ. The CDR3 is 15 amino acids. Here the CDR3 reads CASSLEAGGPIEQYF. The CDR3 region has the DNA TGCGCCAGCAGCTTGGAGGCGGGGGGGCCGATCGAGCAGTACTTC.

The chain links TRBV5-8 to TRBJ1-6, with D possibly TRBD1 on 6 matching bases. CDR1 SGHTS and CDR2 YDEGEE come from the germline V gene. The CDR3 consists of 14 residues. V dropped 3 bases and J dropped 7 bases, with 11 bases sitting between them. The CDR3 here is CASSWGGLNSPLHF. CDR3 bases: TGTGCCAGCAGCTGGGGGGGGCTGAATTCACCCCTCCACTTT. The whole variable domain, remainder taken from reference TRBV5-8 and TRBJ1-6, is EAGVTQSPTHLIKTRGQQATLRCSPISGHTSVYWYQQALGLGLQFLLWYDEGEERNRGNFPPRFSGRQFPNYSSELNVNALELEDSALYLCASSWGGLNSPLHFGNGTRLTVT.

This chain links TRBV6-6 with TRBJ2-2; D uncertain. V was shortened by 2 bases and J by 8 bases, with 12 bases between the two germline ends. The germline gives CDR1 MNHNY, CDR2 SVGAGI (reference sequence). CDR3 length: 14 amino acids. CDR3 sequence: CASSYQTRGGELFF. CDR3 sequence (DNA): TGTGCCAGCAGTTACCAGACTCGTGGGGGGGAGCTGTTTTTT.

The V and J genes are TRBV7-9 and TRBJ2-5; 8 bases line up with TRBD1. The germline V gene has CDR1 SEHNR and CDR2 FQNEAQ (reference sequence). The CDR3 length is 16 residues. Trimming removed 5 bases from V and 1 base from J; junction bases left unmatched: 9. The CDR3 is CASSPGGGALQETQYF. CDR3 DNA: TGTGCCAGCAGCCCAGGGGGCGGGGCCCTCCAAGAGACCCAGTACTTC. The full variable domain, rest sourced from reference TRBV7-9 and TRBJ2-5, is DTGVSQNPRHKITKRGQNVTFRCDPISEHNRLYWYRQTLGQGPEFLTYFQNEAQLEKSRLLSDRFSAERPKGSFSTLEIQRTEQGDSAMYLCASSPGGGALQETQYFGPGTRLLVL.

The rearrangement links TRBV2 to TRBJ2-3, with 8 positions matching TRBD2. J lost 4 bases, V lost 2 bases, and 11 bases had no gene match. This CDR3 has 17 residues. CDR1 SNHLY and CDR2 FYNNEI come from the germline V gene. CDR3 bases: TGTGCCAGCAGTGAATTGGCCAGCGGGGGAATCGCAGATACGCAGTATTTT. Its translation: CASSELASGGIADTQYF. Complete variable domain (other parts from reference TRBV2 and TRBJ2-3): EPEVTQTPSHQVTQMGQEVILRCVPISNHLYFYWYRQILGQKVEFLVSFYNNEISEKSEIFDDQFSVERPDGSNFTLKIRSTKLEDSAMYFCASSELASGGIADTQYFGPGTRLTVL.

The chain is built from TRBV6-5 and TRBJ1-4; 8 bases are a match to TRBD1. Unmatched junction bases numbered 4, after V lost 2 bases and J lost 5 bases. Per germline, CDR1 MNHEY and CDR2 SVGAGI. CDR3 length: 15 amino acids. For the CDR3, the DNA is TGTGCCAGCAGTTACGTAGGGACAGGAAATGAAAAACTGTTTTTT. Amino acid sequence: CASSYVGTGNEKLFF.

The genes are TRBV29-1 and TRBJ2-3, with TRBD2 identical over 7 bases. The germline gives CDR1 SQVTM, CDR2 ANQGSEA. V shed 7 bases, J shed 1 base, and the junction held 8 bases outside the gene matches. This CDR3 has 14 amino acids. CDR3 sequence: CSGAGRGGTDTQYF. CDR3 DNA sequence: TGCAGCGGTGCAGGGAGGGGCGGCACAGATACGCAGTATTTT.

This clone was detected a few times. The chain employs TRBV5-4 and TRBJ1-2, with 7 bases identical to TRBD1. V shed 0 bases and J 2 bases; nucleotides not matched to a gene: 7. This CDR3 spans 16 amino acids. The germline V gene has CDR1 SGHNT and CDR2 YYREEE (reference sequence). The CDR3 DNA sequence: TGTGCCAGCAGCTTGGCAATGGGGACAGCGAACTATGGCTACACCTTC. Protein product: CASSLAMGTANYGYTF.

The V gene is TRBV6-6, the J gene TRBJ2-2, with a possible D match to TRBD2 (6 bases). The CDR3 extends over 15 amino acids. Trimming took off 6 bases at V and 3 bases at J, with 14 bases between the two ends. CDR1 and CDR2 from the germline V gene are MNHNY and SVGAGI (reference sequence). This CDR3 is CASSPGVGHTGELFF. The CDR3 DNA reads TGTGCCAGCAGCCCGGGGGTGGGTCACACCGGGGAGCTGTTTTTT.

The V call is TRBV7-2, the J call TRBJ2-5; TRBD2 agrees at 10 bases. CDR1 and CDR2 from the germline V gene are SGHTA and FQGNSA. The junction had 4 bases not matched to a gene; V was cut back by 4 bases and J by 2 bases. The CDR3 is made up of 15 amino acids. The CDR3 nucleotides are TGTGCCAGCAGCTCCCAGACTAGCGGGCAAGAGACCCAGTACTTC. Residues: CASSSQTSGQETQYF.

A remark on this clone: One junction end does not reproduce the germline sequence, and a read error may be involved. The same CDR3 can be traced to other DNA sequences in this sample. CDR3 DNA sequence: TGTGCCAGCAGTTACGCAGGGACTAACTATGGTTACACCTTC. Its translation: CASSYAGTNYGYTF. The chain carries TRBV6-5 and TRBJ1-2, with D perhaps matching TRBD1 (5 bases). Germline V CDR1 and CDR2: MNHEY, SVGAGI. The CDR3 is 14 residues long.

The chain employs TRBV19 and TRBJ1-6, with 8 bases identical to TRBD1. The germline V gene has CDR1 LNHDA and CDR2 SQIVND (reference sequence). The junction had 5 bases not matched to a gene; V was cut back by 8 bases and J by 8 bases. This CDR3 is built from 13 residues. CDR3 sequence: CASQGQGDSPLHF. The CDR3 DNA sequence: TGTGCCAGTCAAGGACAGGGTGATTCACCCCTCCACTTT. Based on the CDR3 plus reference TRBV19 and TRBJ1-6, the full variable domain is DGGITQSPKYLFRKEGQNVTLSCEQNLNHDAMYWYRQDPGQGLRLIYYSQIVNDFQKGDIAEGYSVSREKKESFPLTVTSAQKNPTAFYLCASQGQGDSPLHFGNGTRLTVT.

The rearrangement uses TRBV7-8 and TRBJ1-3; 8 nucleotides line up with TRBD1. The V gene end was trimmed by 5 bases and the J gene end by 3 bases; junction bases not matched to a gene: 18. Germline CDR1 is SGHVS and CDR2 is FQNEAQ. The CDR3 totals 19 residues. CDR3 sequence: CASSPGRVARGRFGNTIYF. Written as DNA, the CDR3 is TGTGCCAGCAGCCCGGGGAGGGTGGCCAGGGGGCGCTTTGGAAACACCATATATTTT.

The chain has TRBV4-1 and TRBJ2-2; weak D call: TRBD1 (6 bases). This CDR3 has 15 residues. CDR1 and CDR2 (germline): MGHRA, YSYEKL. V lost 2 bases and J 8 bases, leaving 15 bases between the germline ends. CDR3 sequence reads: CASSQKTGYTGELFF. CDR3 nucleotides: TGCGCCAGCAGCCAAAAAACAGGGTATACTGGGGAGCTGTTTTTT.

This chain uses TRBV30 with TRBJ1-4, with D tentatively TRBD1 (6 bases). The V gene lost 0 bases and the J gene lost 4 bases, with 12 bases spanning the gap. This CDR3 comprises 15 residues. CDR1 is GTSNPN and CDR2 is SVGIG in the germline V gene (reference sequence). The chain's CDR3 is CAWSVHWDINEKLFF. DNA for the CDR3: TGTGCCTGGAGTGTACATTGGGACATTAATGAAAAACTGTTTTTT.

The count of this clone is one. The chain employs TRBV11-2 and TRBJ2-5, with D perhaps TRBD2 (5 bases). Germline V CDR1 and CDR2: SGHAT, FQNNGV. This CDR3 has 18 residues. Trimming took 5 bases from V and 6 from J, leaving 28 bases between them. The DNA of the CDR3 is TGTGCCAGCAGCCCAGGAGGATCTGGCATCGGTTCATTAAAGACCCAGTACTTC. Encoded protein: CASSPGGSGIGSLKTQYF.

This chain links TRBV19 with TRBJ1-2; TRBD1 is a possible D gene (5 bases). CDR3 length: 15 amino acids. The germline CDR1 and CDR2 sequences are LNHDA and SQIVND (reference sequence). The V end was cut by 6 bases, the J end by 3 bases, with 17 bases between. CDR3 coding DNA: TGTGCCAGTAGCTCAGGTTCAGGGCATTACTATGGCTACACCTTC. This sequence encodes CASSSGSGHYYGYTF.

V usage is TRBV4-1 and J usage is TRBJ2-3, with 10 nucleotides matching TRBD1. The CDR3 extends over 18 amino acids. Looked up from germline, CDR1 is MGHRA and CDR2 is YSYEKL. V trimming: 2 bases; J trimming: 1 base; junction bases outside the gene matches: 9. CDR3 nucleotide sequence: TGCGCCAGCAGCCAACGGGACAGGGGCTACGGAGGCACAGATACGCAGTATTTT. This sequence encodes CASSQRDRGYGGTDTQYF.

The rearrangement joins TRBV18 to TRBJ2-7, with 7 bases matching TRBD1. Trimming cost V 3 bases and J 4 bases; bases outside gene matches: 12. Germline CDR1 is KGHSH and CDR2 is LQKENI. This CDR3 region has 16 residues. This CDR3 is CASSPLDRPSVYEQYF. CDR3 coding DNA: TGTGCCAGCTCACCCCTGGACAGGCCCTCCGTTTACGAGCAGTACTTC.

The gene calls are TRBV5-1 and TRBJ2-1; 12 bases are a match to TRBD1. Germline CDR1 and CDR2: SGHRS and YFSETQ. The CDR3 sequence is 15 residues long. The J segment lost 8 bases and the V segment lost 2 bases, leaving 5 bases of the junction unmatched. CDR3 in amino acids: CASSLGTGGIDEQFF. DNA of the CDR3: TGCGCCAGCAGCTTAGGGACAGGGGGCATCGATGAGCAGTTCTTC.